The text below deals with one TCR beta chain. The antigen is unknown. The entry originates in a study of cytomegalovirus exposure and HLA in healthy donors. Study-level background: Inside one of the first data releases sat about 85 million unique TCRs taken from HLA-typed donors. Overall study results and limits: Compared with the approximately 680-donor mean, an Asian-associated ancestry cluster reportedly had fewer N-insertions, according to a later analysis. Associated with HLA alleles at 0.05 false discovery rate in a later analysis were 16,951 TCR beta sequences. Productive status was seen about 90% or about 30% of the time for most TCR beta V segments in an earlier analysis.

There are 12 residues in the CDR3. V lost 3 bases and J lost 7, with 9 bases in between. CDR1 and CDR2 (germline): LNHDA, SQIVND (reference sequence). This PCR relied on a set of 60 Vbeta primers and 13 Jbeta primers. Sequencing was performed with immunoSEQ multiplex PCR; in TCRdb, only in-frame clones are kept and a portion is missing. The table has more than 150,000 clones, about four fifths seen once. Sample: PBMCs. The chain combines TRBV19 with TRBJ1-2; D uncertain. This receptor was taken from a woman aged 45-65 years in good health and CMV-seropositive. CDR3 region: CASSMNSRGYTF. The CDR3 nucleotides are TGTGCCAGTAGTATGAACAGTCGTGGCTACACCTTC.